The TCR beta chain described here comes from a study of regulatory T cells in long-lasting Graves disease. Study-wide points: Persistent disease was characterized by preferential usage of TRBV28, TRBJ1-2 and TRBJ2-5. Relative to newly diagnosed Graves' patients, persistent ones had lower TCR diversity.

This clonotype came up a few times. The target antigen is unknown. Deletions cut 4 bases from V and 11 bases from J, with 17 bases between. Germline V gene lookup returns CDR1 SQVTM and CDR2 ANQGSEA. The CDR3 has 12 amino acids. Time point indicated: newly diagnosed GD, antithyroid drugs for less than 3 months. PBMCs were the source of the RNA used for TCR sequencing. Sequencing libraries for TCR beta were prepared with iRepertoire HTBI primers and Arm-PCR of CDR3 regions. Under the authors' procedure: Identification yielded 60 or so TRBV and roughly 14 TRBJ segments across samples. TCRdb re-analysed the multiplex PCR reads in MiXCR, keeping a single row per CDR3 protein. Here the V and J calls rest on TCRdb's processing, not on the authors' analysis. The sample includes roughly 440,000 distinct CDR3 sequences, less than 20% seen only once; the top ten take about 25%. This sample also belongs to another study, concerning T cells in Graves' hyperthyroidism and ophthalmopathy.

The sample here was peripheral blood mononuclear cells (PBMCs), taken at new diagnosis, from a patient treated with antithyroid drugs. The source is a woman younger than 35 with Graves disease. This sequence joins TRBV29-1 and TRBJ1-1; maybe TRBD1 (5 bases). CDR3 in DNA: TGCAGCGTTGTTTTTGAGGGGTCGGCGGCTTTCTTT. Translation gives CSVVFEGSAAFF.